Sequencing of this T cell receptor (beta chain) was carried out in a study of CD8+ T cells in alopecia areata. Extracted RNA was reverse transcribed, and the resulting cDNA served as sequencing template. TCRdb's copy holds only in-frame clones and misses some; the assay was immunoSEQ multiplex PCR. The table includes 150,000 to 200,000 clones, about 60% detected once. V lost 5 bases and J lost 1, with 11 bases in between. This CDR3 has 14 residues. CDR1 and CDR2 (germline): SNHLY, FYNNEI. The origin of this receptor is a human donor with alopecia areata. The sequenced sample was CD4+ T cells sorted from blood, obtained at week 0. The J gene is TRBJ1-1, the V gene TRBV2; D perhaps matches TRBD1 (6 bases). CDR3 protein: CASSTGRGNTEAFF. CDR3 DNA sequence: TGTGCCAGCAGTACAGGGAGGGGGAACACTGAAGCTTTCTTT.